These 12 T cell receptor beta chains were all obtained from the same sample, sequenced in a study of vaccination and CD4 T cells after COVID-19 (dated by TCRdb to between 2021 and 2024). The library was made by PCR. Sequencing relied on an Illumina iSeq 100. TCR sequencing of DNA from cultured CD4+ T cells used the Oncomine TCR Beta short-read assay at the Johns Hopkins FTIC core. TCRdb reprocessing: public reads trimmed at Q25 with fastp, clones called with MiXCR, in-frame beta chains kept. CDR3 protein duplicates are merged, each entry listing the most common genes and DNA. This sample gives 9,000 to 13,000 distinct CDR3 sequences in total; 40% to 50% of them show up just once. 29% of the sample goes to the ten largest clones. The sample's treatment or condition label, decoded: approximately nine-day PBMC culture with coronavirus spike peptide pools or control peptides (ViraFEST assay). Their cognate antigens are unknown.

The sample taken for sequencing was CD4+ T cells from blood, cultured in vitro. The receptors originated from a human donor who had recovered from COVID-19.

This clonotype was found a few times. J is TRBJ2-1 and V is TRBV10-1, with TRBD2 as a possible D gene (6 bases). This CDR3 comprises 15 residues. V was trimmed by 3 bases and J by 2 bases, leaving 11 bases between them. Looked up from germline, CDR1 is WNHNN and CDR2 is SYGVQD (reference sequence). CDR3 sequence reads: CASSEPGAAYNEQFF. The CDR3 region has the DNA TGCGCCAGCAGTGAACCGGGAGCAGCCTACAATGAGCAGTTCTTC.

This clonotype has more than one count but fewer than ten. V and J are TRBV2 and TRBJ1-6, with 8 bases matching TRBD1. The CDR3 length is 14 residues. Germline CDR1 and CDR2: SNHLY and FYNNEI. The V and J ends lost 6 bases and 10 bases, in that order; junction bases with no gene match: 8. CDR3 sequence (DNA): TGTGCCAGCAGGAGACAGGGGATTGAATCACCCCTCCACTTT. Amino acids: CASRRQGIESPLHF. The whole variable domain, filled in from reference TRBV2 and TRBJ1-6, reads EPEVTQTPSHQVTQMGQEVILRCVPISNHLYFYWYRQILGQKVEFLVSFYNNEISEKSEIFDDQFSVERPDGSNFTLKIRSTKLEDSAMYFCASRRQGIESPLHFGNGTRLTVT.

This chain connects TRBV5-4 to TRBJ2-5; possibly TRBD2 for D (6 bases). This CDR3 has 14 residues. The germline gives CDR1 SGHNT, CDR2 YYREEE (reference sequence). The V and J ends lost 4 bases and 2 bases respectively, with 12 bases between them. The CDR3 DNA is TGTGCCAGCAGCATCGGGGGATTACAAGAGACCCAGTACTTC. Translating gives CASSIGGLQETQYF.

This chain links TRBV11-3 with TRBJ2-3; TRBD2 matches at 7 bases. Germline V gene sequence: CDR1 SGHNT, CDR2 YENEEA. This CDR3 is 16 amino acids long. V gave up 4 bases and J gave up 3 bases; unmatched junction bases: 10. The CDR3 DNA reads as TGTGCCAGCAGCTCCGGACGGGGACTACGTACAGATACGCAGTATTTT. Amino acids: CASSSGRGLRTDTQYF.

V usage is TRBV12-3 or TRBV12-4 and J usage is TRBJ1-6; possible D gene TRBD1, 5 bases. The CDR3 spans 15 residues. The V gene lost 7 bases and the J gene lost 0 bases, with 10 bases spanning the gap. The CDR3 DNA is TGTGCCAGCACATCAGGGAGCTCCTATAATTCACCCCTCCACTTT. Translating it yields CASTSGSSYNSPLHF.

For this clonotype: The germline gene is not matched at one end of the junction; a read error may be the cause. The chain joins TRBV7-2 to TRBJ2-1; perhaps TRBD1 as D (6 bases). Per the germline V gene, CDR1 is SGHTA and CDR2 is FQGNSA. CDR3 length: 17 residues. The CDR3 DNA sequence: TGTGTCAGCAGACTTGATGGGGGCAGGGAAGTAGGCAATGAGCAGTTCTTC. This encodes CVSRLDGGREVGNEQFF.

The chain recombines TRBV4-1 with TRBJ1-1; no reliable D call. The CDR3 spans 11 residues. V gave up 3 bases and J gave up 7 bases, with 6 bases separating them. CDR1 MGHRA and CDR2 YSYEKL come from the germline V gene. DNA of the CDR3: TGCGCCAGCAGCCAGGCCAATGAAGCTTTCTTT. Encoded protein: CASSQANEAFF.

V and J are TRBV7-9 and TRBJ1-2; no definite D call. CDR1 is SEHNR, CDR2 FQNEAQ, per germline (reference sequence). V was clipped by 3 bases and J by 4 bases, with 9 bases between them. CDR3 length equals 13 residues. The CDR3 loop reads CASSFAVSYGYTF. As DNA, the CDR3 is TGTGCCAGCAGCTTTGCTGTGAGCTATGGCTACACCTTC.

This chain connects TRBV5-1 to TRBJ2-5; 7 bases agree with TRBD2. V trimming: 7 bases; J trimming: 1 base; junction bases outside the gene matches: 10. Germline V gene sequence: CDR1 SGHRS, CDR2 YFSETQ. The CDR3 loop spans 15 amino acids. This chain's CDR3 is CASSLSGGGQETQYF. CDR3 DNA sequence: TGCGCCAGCTCATTATCGGGGGGTGGCCAAGAGACCCAGTACTTC.

The genes are TRBV12-3 or TRBV12-4 and TRBJ2-7, with a possible D match to TRBD1 (6 bases). Trimming took off 7 bases at V and 4 bases at J, with 14 bases between the two ends. This CDR3 is 13 amino acids long. CDR3 sequence (DNA): TGTGCCAGCACCCCGGGACAACTATACGAGCAGTACTTC. Translated, it gives CASTPGQLYEQYF.

The rearrangement links TRBV12-3 or TRBV12-4 to TRBJ1-6; D is unclear. CDR3 size: 14 residues. V lost 2 bases and J 10 bases, leaving 12 bases between the germline ends. The chain's CDR3 is CASSLSRGGSPLHF. CDR3 bases: TGTGCCAGCAGTTTATCACGGGGTGGCTCACCCCTCCACTTT.

This clonotype was detected a few times. V gene TRBV2 combines with J gene TRBJ2-5, with D hard to call. This CDR3 has 12 residues. V was clipped by 6 bases and J by 5 bases, with 10 bases between them. Germline CDR1 reads SNHLY; CDR2 reads FYNNEI. For the CDR3, the DNA is TGTGCCAGCAGAGGTGATGGGGAGACCCAGTACTTC. It codes for CASRGDGETQYF.